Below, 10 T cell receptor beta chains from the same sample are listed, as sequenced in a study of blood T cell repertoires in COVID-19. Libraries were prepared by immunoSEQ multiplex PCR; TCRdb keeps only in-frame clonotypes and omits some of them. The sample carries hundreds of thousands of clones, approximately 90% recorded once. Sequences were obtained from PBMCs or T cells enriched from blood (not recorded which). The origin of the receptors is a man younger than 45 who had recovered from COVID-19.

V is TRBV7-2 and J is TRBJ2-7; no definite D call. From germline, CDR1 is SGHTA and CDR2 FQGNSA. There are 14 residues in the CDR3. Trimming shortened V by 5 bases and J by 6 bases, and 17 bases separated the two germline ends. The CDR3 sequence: CASSPTPQSTEQYF. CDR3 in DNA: TGTGCCAGCAGCCCTACGCCGCAAAGCACCGAGCAGTACTTC.

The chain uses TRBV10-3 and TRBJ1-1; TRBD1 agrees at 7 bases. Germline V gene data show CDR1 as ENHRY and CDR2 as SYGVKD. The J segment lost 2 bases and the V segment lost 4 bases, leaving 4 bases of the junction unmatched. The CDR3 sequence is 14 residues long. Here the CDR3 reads CAISAGTENTEAFF. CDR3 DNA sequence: TGTGCCATCAGTGCCGGGACAGAAAACACTGAAGCTTTCTTT.

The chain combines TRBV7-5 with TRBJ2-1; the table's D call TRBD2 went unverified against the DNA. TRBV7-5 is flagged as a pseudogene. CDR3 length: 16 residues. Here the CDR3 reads CVRSSHGLAPYNAPFF. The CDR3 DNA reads TGTGTCAGAAGCTCCCACGGACTAGCCCCCTACAATGCGCCGTTCTTC.

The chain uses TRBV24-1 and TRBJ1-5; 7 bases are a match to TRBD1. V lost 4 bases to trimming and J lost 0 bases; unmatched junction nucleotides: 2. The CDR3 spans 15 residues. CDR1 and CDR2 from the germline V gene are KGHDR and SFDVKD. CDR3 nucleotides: TGTGCCACCAGTGAAACAGGGGCTAGCAATCAGCCCCAGCATTTT. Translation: CATSETGASNQPQHF.

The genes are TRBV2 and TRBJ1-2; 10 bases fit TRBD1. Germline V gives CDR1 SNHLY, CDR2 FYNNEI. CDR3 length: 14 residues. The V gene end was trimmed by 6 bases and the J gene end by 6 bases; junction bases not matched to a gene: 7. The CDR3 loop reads CASRQDRGRNGYTF. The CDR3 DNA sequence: TGTGCCAGCAGGCAAGACAGGGGGCGTAATGGCTACACCTTC. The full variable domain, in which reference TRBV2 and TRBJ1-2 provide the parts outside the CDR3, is EPEVTQTPSHQVTQMGQEVILRCVPISNHLYFYWYRQILGQKVEFLVSFYNNEISEKSEIFDDQFSVERPDGSNFTLKIRSTKLEDSAMYFCASRQDRGRNGYTFGSGTRLTVV.

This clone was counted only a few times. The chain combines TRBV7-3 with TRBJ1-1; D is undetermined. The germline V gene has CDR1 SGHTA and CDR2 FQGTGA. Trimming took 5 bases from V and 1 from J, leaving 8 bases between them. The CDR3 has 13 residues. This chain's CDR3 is CASSTRQNTEAFF. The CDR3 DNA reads TGTGCCAGCAGCACCCGACAGAACACTGAAGCTTTCTTT.

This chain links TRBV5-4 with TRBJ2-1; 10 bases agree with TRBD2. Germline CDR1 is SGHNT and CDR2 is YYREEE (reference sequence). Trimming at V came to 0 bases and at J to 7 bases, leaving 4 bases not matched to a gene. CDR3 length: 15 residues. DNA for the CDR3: TGTGCCAGCAGCTTGGAGCGGGAGGGCCATAATGAGCAGTTCTTC. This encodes CASSLEREGHNEQFF.

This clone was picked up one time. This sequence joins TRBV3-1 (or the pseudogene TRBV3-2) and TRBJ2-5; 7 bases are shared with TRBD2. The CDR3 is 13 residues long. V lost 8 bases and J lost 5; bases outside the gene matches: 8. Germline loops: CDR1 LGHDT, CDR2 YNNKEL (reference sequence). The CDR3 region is CASRGSSGETQYF. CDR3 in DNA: TGTGCCAGCCGCGGGAGTTCTGGTGAGACCCAGTACTTC.

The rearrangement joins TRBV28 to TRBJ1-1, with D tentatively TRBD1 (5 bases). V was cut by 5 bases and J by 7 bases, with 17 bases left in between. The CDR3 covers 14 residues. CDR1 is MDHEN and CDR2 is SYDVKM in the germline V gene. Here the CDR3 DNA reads TGTGCCAGCAGTCCCCCGGGGGGAGGGTTTGAAGCTTTCTTT. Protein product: CASSPPGGGFEAFF. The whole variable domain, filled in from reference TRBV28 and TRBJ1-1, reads DVKVTQSSRYLVKRTGEKVFLECVQDMDHENMFWYRQDPGLGLRLIYFSYDVKMKEKGDIPEGYSVSREKKERFSLILESASTNQTSMYLCASSPPGGGFEAFFGQGTRLTVV.

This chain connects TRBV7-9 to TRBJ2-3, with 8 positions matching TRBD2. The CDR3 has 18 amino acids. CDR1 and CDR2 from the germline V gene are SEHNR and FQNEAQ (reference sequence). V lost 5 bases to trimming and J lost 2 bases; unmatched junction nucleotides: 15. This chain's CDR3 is CASSRDAVSGTITDTQYF. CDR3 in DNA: TGTGCCAGCAGCCGAGATGCGGTTAGCGGGACTATCACAGATACGCAGTATTTT.